This entry features one TCR beta chain sequence. The antigen remains undetermined. The CDR3 totals 15 residues. Germline V gene data show CDR1 as SGHRS and CDR2 as YFSETQ. This sample was included in a study of monozygotic twins with inflammatory bowel disease. Broader study findings: Healthy twins shared more clonotypes with others than IBD patients, most markedly active ones.

TCRdb re-called the 5' RACE reads and gives one entry per CDR3 protein, without DNA. Its clone listing holds roughly 330,000 distinct CDR3 sequences. The sequenced material came from blood. This clonotype originated in a human donor with ulcerative colitis or Crohn's disease, or a healthy co-twin of an affected twin (not recorded which). The genes are TRBV5-1 and TRBJ1-6; TCRdb's D gene call, TRBD1, goes unchecked for lack of DNA. The CDR3 region is CASRGTGPRGSPLHF.